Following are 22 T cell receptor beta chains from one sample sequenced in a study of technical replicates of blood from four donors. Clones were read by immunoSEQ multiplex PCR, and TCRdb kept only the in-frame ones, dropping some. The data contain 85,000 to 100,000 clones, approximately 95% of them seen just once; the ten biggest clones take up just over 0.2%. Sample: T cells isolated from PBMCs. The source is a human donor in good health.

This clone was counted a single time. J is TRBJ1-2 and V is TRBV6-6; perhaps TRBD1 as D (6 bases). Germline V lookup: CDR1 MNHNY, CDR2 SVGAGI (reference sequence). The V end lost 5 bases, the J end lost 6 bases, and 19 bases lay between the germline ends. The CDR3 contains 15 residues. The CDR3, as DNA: TGTGCCAGCAGTATAAGCGACAGGAAGGCGGATGGCTACACCTTC. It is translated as CASSISDRKADGYTF.

The CDR3: CASSPRSGGVQPQHF. The DNA for the CDR3 is TGTGCCAGCAGTCCCCGGTCAGGGGGCGTTCAGCCCCAGCATTTT. The rearrangement joins TRBV28 to TRBJ1-5; TRBD1 matches 8 bases. Germline V lookup: CDR1 MDHEN, CDR2 SYDVKM. There are 15 residues in the CDR3. With V trimmed by 5 bases and J by 6 bases, 9 bases remained unmatched.

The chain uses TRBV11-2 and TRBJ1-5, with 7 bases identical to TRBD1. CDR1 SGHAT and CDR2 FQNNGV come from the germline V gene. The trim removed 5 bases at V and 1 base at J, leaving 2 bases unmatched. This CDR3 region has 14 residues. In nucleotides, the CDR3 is TGTGCCAGCAGCCAACAGGGGAGCAATCAGCCCCAGCATTTT. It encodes CASSQQGSNQPQHF.

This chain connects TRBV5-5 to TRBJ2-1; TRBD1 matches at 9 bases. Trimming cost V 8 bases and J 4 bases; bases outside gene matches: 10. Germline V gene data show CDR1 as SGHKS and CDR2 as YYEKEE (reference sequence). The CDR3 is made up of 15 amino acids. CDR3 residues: CASCNGDRAYNEQFF. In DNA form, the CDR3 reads TGTGCCAGTTGCAACGGGGACAGGGCGTACAATGAGCAGTTCTTC. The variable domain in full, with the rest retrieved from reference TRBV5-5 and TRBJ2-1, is DAGVTQSPTHLIKTRGQQVTLRCSPISGHKSVSWYQQVLGQGPQFIFQYYEKEERGRGNFPDRFSARQFPNYSSELNVNALLLGDSALYLCASCNGDRAYNEQFFGPGTRLTVL.

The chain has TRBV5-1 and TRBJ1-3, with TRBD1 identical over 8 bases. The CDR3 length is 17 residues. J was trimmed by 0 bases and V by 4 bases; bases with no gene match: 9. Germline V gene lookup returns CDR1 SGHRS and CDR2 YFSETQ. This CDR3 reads CASSPQGAYVSGNTIYF. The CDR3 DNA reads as TGCGCCAGCAGCCCCCAGGGGGCTTACGTCTCTGGAAACACCATATATTTT.

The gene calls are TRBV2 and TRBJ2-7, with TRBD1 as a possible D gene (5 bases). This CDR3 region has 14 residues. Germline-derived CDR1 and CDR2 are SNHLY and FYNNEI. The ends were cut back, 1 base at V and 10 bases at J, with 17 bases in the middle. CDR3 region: CASSEDQGGFPQYF. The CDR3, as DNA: TGTGCCAGCAGTGAAGATCAGGGCGGATTCCCTCAGTACTTC.

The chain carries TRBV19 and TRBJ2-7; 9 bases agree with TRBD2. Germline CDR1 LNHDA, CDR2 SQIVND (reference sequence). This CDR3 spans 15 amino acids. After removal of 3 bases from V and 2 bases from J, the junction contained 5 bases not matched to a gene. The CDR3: CASSMGLAWTYEQYF. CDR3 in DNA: TGTGCCAGTAGTATGGGACTAGCATGGACCTACGAGCAGTACTTC.

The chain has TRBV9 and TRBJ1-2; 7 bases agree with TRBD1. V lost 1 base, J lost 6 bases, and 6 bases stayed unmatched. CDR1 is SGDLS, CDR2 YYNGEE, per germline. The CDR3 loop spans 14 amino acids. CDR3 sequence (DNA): TGTGCCAGCAGCGTAACAGGGGTCGGTGATGGCTACACCTTC. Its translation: CASSVTGVGDGYTF.

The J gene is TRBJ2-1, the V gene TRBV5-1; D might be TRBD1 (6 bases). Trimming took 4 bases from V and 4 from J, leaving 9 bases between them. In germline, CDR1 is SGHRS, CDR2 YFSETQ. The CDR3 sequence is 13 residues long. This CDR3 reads CASSLDSYNEQFF. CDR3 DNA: TGCGCCAGCAGCCTGGACAGTTACAATGAGCAGTTCTTC.

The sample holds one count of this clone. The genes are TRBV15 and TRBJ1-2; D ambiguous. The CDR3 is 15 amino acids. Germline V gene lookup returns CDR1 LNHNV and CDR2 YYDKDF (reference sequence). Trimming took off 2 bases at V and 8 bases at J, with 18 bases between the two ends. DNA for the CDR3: TGTGCCACCAGCAGATCCCAGGTGGCAATAGGAGGCTACACCTTC. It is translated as CATSRSQVAIGGYTF.

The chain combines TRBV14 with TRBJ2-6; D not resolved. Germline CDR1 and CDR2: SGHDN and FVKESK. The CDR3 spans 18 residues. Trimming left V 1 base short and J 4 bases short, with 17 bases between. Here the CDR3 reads CASSQVLLSRRGANVLTF. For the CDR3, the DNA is TGTGCCAGCAGCCAAGTACTATTGTCCCGTCGGGGGGCCAACGTCCTGACTTTC.

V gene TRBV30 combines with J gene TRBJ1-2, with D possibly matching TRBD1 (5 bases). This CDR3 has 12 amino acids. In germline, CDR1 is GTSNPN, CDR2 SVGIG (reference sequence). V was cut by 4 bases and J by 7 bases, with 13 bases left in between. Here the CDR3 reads CAWNPGGTGYTF. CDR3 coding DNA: TGTGCCTGGAACCCCGGGGGGACTGGCTACACCTTC.

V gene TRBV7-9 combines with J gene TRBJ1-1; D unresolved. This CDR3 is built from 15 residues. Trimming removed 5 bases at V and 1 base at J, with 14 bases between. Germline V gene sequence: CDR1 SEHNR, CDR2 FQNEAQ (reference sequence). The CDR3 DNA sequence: TGTGCCAGCAGCCGAGATCTTGCAGGGAACACTGAAGCTTTCTTT. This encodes CASSRDLAGNTEAFF.

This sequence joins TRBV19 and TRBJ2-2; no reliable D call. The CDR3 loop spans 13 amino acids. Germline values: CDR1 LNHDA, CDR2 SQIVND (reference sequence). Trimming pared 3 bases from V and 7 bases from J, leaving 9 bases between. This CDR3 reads CASSIGEVGELFF. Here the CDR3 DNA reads TGTGCCAGTAGTATCGGAGAGGTCGGGGAGCTGTTTTTT.

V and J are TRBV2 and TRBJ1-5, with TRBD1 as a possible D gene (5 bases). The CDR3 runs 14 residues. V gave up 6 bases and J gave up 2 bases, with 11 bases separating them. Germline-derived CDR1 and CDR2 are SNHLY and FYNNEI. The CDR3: CASSGGNGNQPQHF. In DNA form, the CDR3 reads TGTGCCAGCAGCGGGGGGAATGGCAATCAGCCCCAGCATTTT. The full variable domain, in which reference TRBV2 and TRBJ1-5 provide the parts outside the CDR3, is EPEVTQTPSHQVTQMGQEVILRCVPISNHLYFYWYRQILGQKVEFLVSFYNNEISEKSEIFDDQFSVERPDGSNFTLKIRSTKLEDSAMYFCASSGGNGNQPQHFGDGTRLSIL.

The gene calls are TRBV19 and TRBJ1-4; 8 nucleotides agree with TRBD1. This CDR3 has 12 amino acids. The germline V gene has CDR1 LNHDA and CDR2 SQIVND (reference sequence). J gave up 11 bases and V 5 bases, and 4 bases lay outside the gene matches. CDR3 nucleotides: TGTGCCAGTAGTTCACAGGGGGGGAAACTGTTTTTT. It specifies CASSSQGGKLFF.

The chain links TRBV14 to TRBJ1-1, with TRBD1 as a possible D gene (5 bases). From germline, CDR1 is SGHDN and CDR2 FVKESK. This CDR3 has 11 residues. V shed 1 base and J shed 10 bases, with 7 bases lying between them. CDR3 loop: CASSQGGPAFF. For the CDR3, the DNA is TGTGCCAGCAGCCAAGGGGGCCCAGCTTTCTTT.

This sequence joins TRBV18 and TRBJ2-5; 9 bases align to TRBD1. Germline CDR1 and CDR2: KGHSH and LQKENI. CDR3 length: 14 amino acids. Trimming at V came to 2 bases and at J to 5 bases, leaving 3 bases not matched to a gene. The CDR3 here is CASSPGTGRETQYF. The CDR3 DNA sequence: TGTGCCAGCTCACCAGGGACAGGGAGGGAGACCCAGTACTTC.

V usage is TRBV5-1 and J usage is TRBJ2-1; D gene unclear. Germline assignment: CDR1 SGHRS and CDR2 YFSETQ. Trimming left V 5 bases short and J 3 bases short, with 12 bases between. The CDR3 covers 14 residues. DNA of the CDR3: TGCGCCAGCAGTCCCGAGCCAGGCTACAATGAGCAGTTCTTC. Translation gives CASSPEPGYNEQFF.

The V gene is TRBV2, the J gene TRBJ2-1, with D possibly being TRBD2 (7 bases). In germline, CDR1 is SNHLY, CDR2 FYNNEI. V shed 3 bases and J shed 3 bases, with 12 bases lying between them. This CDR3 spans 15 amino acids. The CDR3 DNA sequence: TGTGCCAGCAGTGAGCGGGGGCCTTTCTACAATGAGCAGTTCTTC. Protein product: CASSERGPFYNEQFF.

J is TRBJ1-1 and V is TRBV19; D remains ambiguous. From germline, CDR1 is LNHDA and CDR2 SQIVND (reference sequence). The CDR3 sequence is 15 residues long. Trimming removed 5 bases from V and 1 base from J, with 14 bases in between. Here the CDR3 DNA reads TGTGCCAGTAGTCCCCCGACGACACGGAACACTGAAGCTTTCTTT. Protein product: CASSPPTTRNTEAFF.

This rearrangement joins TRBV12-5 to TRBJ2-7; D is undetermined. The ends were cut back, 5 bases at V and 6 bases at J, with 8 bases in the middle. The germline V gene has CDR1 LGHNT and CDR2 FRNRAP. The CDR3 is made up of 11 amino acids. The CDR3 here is CASGLGIEQYF. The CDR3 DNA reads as TGTGCTAGTGGTCTCGGTATCGAGCAGTACTTC.